This T cell receptor beta chain was identified in a study of blood T cells in healthy people across ages. The study, taken as a whole, reports: Comparison with aged donors showed that long-lived donors had more naive CD4+ cells and higher diversity.

The V gene's germline CDR1 is MNHNY and CDR2 SVGAGI (reference sequence). The junction had 4 bases not matched to a gene; V was cut back by 4 bases and J by 2 bases. The CDR3 sequence is 14 residues long. Donors were systemically healthy Caucasian individuals from Russia aged roughly 6 to 100 years. Every participating donor contributed roughly 9.6 milliliters of peripheral blood through a draw. This clonotype was counted only a few times. Its antigen is undetermined. The use of a sample-barcoded 5' primer and a J-beta primer mix characterized a second PCR of 7 to 11 cycles. Via MiXCR, TCRdb re-called the 5' RACE reads, giving one row per CDR3 protein. The sample lists fewer than 2,000,000 distinct CDR3 sequences, roughly 32% occurring once.

The sequencing input was blood. The TCR was taken from a woman in her 30s in good health. The J gene is TRBJ2-7, the V gene TRBV6-6, with 8 bases that match TRBD2. The CDR3 loop reads CASSSTSATYEQYF. CDR3 coding DNA: TGTGCCAGCAGTTCGACTAGCGCAACCTACGAGCAGTACTTC.